The entry below describes one T cell receptor (beta chain). This sample was included in a study of cytomegalovirus exposure and HLA in healthy donors. Across the whole study: The roughly 100 million unique TCR beta sequences, from about 180 million T cells, were found by an earlier analysis.

This PCR relied on a set of 60 Vbeta primers and 13 Jbeta primers. Here immunoSEQ multiplex PCR was the method, and the copy in TCRdb shows in-frame clones only, minus some. The table records over 75,000 clones, roughly 82% of them present only once. The CDR3 is 14 residues long. Germline V gene sequence: CDR1 MDHEN, CDR2 SYDVKM. V dropped 3 bases and J dropped 6; count of bases not matched to a gene: 5. The chain carries TRBV28 and TRBJ2-7, with 10 bases lining up with TRBD2. Sequenced material: PBMCs. The clonotype was recovered from a man aged 30-40 years in good health and CMV-seropositive. In DNA, the CDR3 is TGTGCCAGCAGTTTTGGGCTAGCGGGAGTCGAGCAGTACTTC. As protein: CASSFGLAGVEQYF.